This T cell receptor (beta chain) emerged from a study of CD8 T cells in cerebrospinal fluid in Alzheimer's disease. The CDR3 extends over 15 amino acids. Germline CDR1 reads SGHKS; CDR2 reads YYEKEE (reference sequence). The study's findings and limits: EBV-specific clones showed no enrichment in Alzheimer's patients and were not the top expanded clones.

TCRdb reprocessed the 10x single-cell sequencing reads, keeping one entry per CDR3 protein, no DNA. The data include 1,100 or so distinct CDR3 sequences; the top ten clones carry more than 7%. By frequency, this clonotype registers medium-sized. Its antigen is currently unknown. Sequenced: cerebrospinal fluid. The rearrangement links TRBV5-5 to TRBJ2-7; the TCRdb D gene call, TRBD1, has no DNA to confirm it. This receptor was taken from a human donor in good health. The CDR3 sequence: CASSLTRGALDEQYF. The entire variable domain, with the rest obtained from reference TRBV5-5 and TRBJ2-7, is as follows: DAGVTQSPTHLIKTRGQQVTLRCSPISGHKSVSWYQQVLGQGPQFIFQYYEKEERGRGNFPDRFSARQFPNYSSELNVNALLLGDSALYLCASSLTRGALDEQYFGPGTRLTVT.